Below are 20 T cell receptor beta chains sequenced from a single sample in a study of T cells in Graves' hyperthyroidism and ophthalmopathy. Amplification targeted TCR beta CDR3 regions from RNA transcripts. Carried out on the TCR CDR3, a first-round RT-PCR used the HTBI primer set. One entry per CDR3 protein results from TCRdb running MiXCR on the multiplex PCR reads. Of approximately 600,000 distinct CDR3 sequences listed, 13% to 15% are singletons. Sequencing used blood. The receptors originated from a woman aged 18-29 years with Graves' ophthalmopathy.

As regards this clonotype: Since a much larger clone is just one base distant, this may be a read error. This sequence joins TRBV20-1 and TRBJ2-5; TRBD2 aligns across 9 bases. There are 15 residues in the CDR3. Germline V gene sequence: CDR1 DFQATT, CDR2 SNEGSKA (reference sequence). The DNA for the CDR3 is TGCAGTGCTAGAGCCTTAGCGGGAGAGGGAGAGGCCCAGTACTTC. It specifies CSARALAGEGEAQYF.

This clonotype showed up just a few times. The chain is built from TRBV10-3 and TRBJ1-2, with a tentative D call TRBD1 (5 bases). CDR1 is ENHRY, CDR2 SYGVKD, per germline. V was cut by 4 bases and J by 2 bases, with 11 bases left in between. CDR3 length equals 14 residues. CDR3 amino acids: CAISAQQGNYGYTF. CDR3 sequence (DNA): TGTGCCATCAGTGCCCAGCAGGGCAACTATGGCTACACCTTC.

The chain is built from TRBV19 and TRBJ2-7; 10 bases agree with TRBD2. Germline V lookup: CDR1 LNHDA, CDR2 SQIVND (reference sequence). The length of the CDR3 is 21 residues. Trimming removed 1 base from V and 4 bases from J; junction bases left unmatched: 22. The chain's CDR3 is CASSIVGLPGELAGPGYEQYF. CDR3 nucleotide sequence: TGTGCCAGTAGTATAGTCGGTCTGCCAGGAGAACTAGCGGGACCGGGGTACGAGCAGTACTTC.

The table lists this clonotype with many counts. The chain carries TRBV7-2 and TRBJ2-7; TRBD2 matches at 13 bases. CDR3 length: 16 amino acids. The V and J ends lost 5 bases and 7 bases, in that order; junction bases with no gene match: 11. Germline V gene sequence: CDR1 SGHTA, CDR2 FQGNSA. CDR3 residues: CASSLRTSGSGEEQYF. The CDR3 region has the DNA TGTGCCAGCAGCCTAAGGACTAGCGGGAGCGGGGAGGAGCAGTACTTC.

In its sample, this clonotype was seen many times. One junction end disagrees with the germline gene, perhaps due to a read error. The gene calls are TRBV7-8 and TRBJ2-5, with 9 bases aligning to TRBD2. Germline V gene sequence: CDR1 SGHVS, CDR2 FQNEAQ. The CDR3 has 13 residues. In nucleotides, the CDR3 is TGCGGTGGCGCTAGCGGGGAACGAGAGACCCAGTACTTC. Translation gives CGGASGERETQYF. The full variable domain, completed using reference TRBV7-8 and TRBJ2-5, is GAGVSQSPRYKVAKRGQDVALRCDPISGHVSLFWYQQALGQGPEFLTYFQNEAQLDKSGLPSDRFFAERPEGSVSTLKIQRTQQEDSAVYLCGGASGERETQYFGPGTRLLVL.

This clonotype was counted many times. This rearrangement joins TRBV20-1 to TRBJ1-2; D may be TRBD1 (6 bases). This CDR3 has 12 amino acids. Germline V gene data show CDR1 as DFQATT and CDR2 as SNEGSKA (reference sequence). The CDR3 is CRPGAGDYGYTF. The CDR3 DNA is TGCAGGCCGGGGGCAGGGGACTATGGCTACACCTTC.

Ten or more counts support this clonotype. V gene TRBV12-3 or TRBV12-4 combines with J gene TRBJ2-3; weak D call: TRBD2 (5 bases). V was pared by 1 base and J by 4 bases, with 9 bases between. This CDR3 region has 14 residues. The CDR3 coding sequence is TGTGCCAGCAGTTTAGGCGCGCGGGCAGATACGCAGTATTTT. This sequence encodes CASSLGARADTQYF.

This clonotype was recorded a few times. The rearrangement links TRBV12-5 to TRBJ2-5; 12 nucleotides agree with TRBD1. Trimming removed 5 bases from V and 4 bases from J; junction bases left unmatched: 5. This CDR3 has 15 residues. Germline CDR1 reads LGHNT; CDR2 reads FRNRAP. The CDR3: CASGPPGQGAETQYF. The DNA for the CDR3 is TGTGCTAGTGGTCCACCGGGACAGGGGGCAGAGACCCAGTACTTC.

As regards this clonotype: A clone one base away is much larger, so this may be a read error. This chain uses TRBV20-1 with TRBJ2-1, with D uncertain. The J call may be in error: the DNA end matches TRBJ2-7 better. Per the germline V gene, CDR1 is DFQATT and CDR2 is SNEGSKA (reference sequence). The CDR3 loop spans 13 amino acids. CDR3 nucleotides: TGCAGTGCCGCAGACGGCTCCTACAATGAGCAGTACTTC. Its translation is CSAADGSYNEQYF.

This clonotype was found a few times. V and J are TRBV29-1 and TRBJ2-1; D might be TRBD2 (6 bases). This CDR3 has 18 residues. V lost 6 bases, J lost 2 bases, and 26 bases lay in between. Germline CDR1 reads SQVTM; CDR2 reads ANQGSEA. CDR3 nucleotide sequence: TGCAGCGTCGCTCGGGACTTCCAGCCCCTCCTTCCCTACAATGAGCAGTTCTTC. Protein product: CSVARDFQPLLPYNEQFF.

This clonotype was recorded many times. This chain joins TRBV3-1 and TRBJ1-2; D remains ambiguous. The CDR3 is 14 residues long. Per the germline V gene, CDR1 is LGHDT and CDR2 is YNNKEL (reference sequence). V shed 0 bases and J shed 7 bases, with 12 bases lying between them. The CDR3 coding sequence is TGTGCCAGCAGCCAAGATCTGAGGGAGAGTGGCTACACCTTC. This encodes CASSQDLRESGYTF.

A note on this clonotype: The junction departs from germline at one end; a sequencing error may be responsible. The chain is built from TRBV4-1 and TRBJ1-2, with D perhaps matching TRBD1 (5 bases). CDR1 MGHRA and CDR2 YSYEKL come from the germline V gene. The CDR3 has 15 amino acids. CDR3: CASSPASDSGRGYTF. CDR3 sequence (DNA): TGTGCCAGCAGCCCCGCGAGCGACAGCGGTCGTGGCTACACCTTC.

The CDR3 coding sequence is TGTGCCAGCAGCTTAGCGGGTCGGACTAGCGGGAGGGGGTACTACAATGAGCAGTTCTTC. Its translation is CASSLAGRTSGRGYYNEQFF. The chain couples TRBV7-9 to TRBJ2-1, with 15 bases that match TRBD2. The trim removed 0 bases at V and 3 bases at J, leaving 9 bases unmatched. The CDR3 has 20 residues. Germline V gene lookup returns CDR1 SEHNR and CDR2 FQNEAQ (reference sequence).

At least ten counts were recorded for this clonotype. The chain combines TRBV2 with TRBJ1-4; the D gene is possibly TRBD1 (6 bases). The CDR3 length is 14 residues. Trimming removed 6 bases at V and 4 bases at J, with 12 bases between. The germline gives CDR1 SNHLY, CDR2 FYNNEI. As DNA, the CDR3 is TGTGCCAGCAGCCCAACAGGGAGTAATGAAAAACTGTTTTTT. Translation: CASSPTGSNEKLFF.

Many counts were recorded for this clonotype. The rearrangement uses TRBV24-1 and TRBJ2-3; 10 bases line up with TRBD1. Germline values: CDR1 KGHDR, CDR2 SFDVKD. The CDR3 has 18 residues. J gave up 0 bases and V 4 bases, and 9 bases lay outside the gene matches. This CDR3 is CATSDPGTGVASTDTQYF. The CDR3 nucleotides are TGTGCCACCAGTGACCCCGGGACAGGGGTCGCTAGCACAGATACGCAGTATTTT.

This clonotype was counted ten times or more. The rearrangement joins TRBV5-1 to TRBJ2-2; D uncertain. Looked up from germline, CDR1 is SGHRS and CDR2 is YFSETQ. Trimming removed 4 bases at V and 5 bases at J, with 15 bases between. This CDR3 spans 15 amino acids. CDR3 DNA sequence: TGCGCCAGCAGCGAGGTGGCAGCGTCAACCGGGGAGCTGTTTTTT. It codes for CASSEVAASTGELFF.

Only a few counts were recorded for this clonotype. The chain is built from TRBV6-2 or TRBV6-3 and TRBJ1-4, with D hard to call. V was clipped by 0 bases and J by 0 bases, with 5 bases between them. CDR1 is MNHEY and CDR2 is SVGEGT in the germline V gene. This CDR3 contains 15 residues. CDR3 sequence reads: CASSYSGATNEKLFF. As DNA, the CDR3 is TGTGCCAGCAGTTACTCTGGGGCAACTAATGAAAAACTGTTTTTT.

This clonotype showed up many times. The V call is TRBV30, the J call TRBJ1-1; unclear D gene. Germline assignment: CDR1 GTSNPN and CDR2 SVGIG (reference sequence). Trimming shortened V by 0 bases and J by 9 bases, and 11 bases separated the two germline ends. The CDR3 covers 12 residues. CDR3 residues: CAWSVAGRKAFF. CDR3 coding DNA: TGTGCCTGGAGTGTAGCAGGTAGAAAAGCTTTCTTT. Supplemented by reference TRBV30 and TRBJ1-1, the full variable domain reads SQTIHQWPATLVQPVGSPLSLECTVEGTSNPNLYWYRQAAGRGLQLLFYSVGIGQISSEVPQNLSASRPQDRQFILSSKKLLLSDSGFYLCAWSVAGRKAFFGQGTRLTVV.

This clonotype was observed many times. V is TRBV11-1 and J is TRBJ2-3; 9 nucleotides line up with TRBD1. This CDR3 spans 14 amino acids. Germline trimming cut 5 bases from V and 5 bases from J; bases unmatched to any gene: 5. Per the germline V gene, CDR1 is SGHAT and CDR2 is FQDESV (reference sequence). Written as DNA, the CDR3 is TGTGCCAGCAGCGAACAGGGGGCGAAAGATACGCAGTATTTT. Its translation is CASSEQGAKDTQYF.

This clonotype showed up just a few times. The gene calls are TRBV7-8 and TRBJ2-1; no definite D call. CDR1 and CDR2 (germline): SGHVS, FQNEAQ. V was pared by 4 bases and J by 8 bases, with 15 bases between. This CDR3 is built from 14 residues. CDR3 amino acids: CASSSFTLVDEQFF. DNA of the CDR3: TGTGCCAGCAGCTCTTTCACCCTCGTTGATGAGCAGTTCTTC.